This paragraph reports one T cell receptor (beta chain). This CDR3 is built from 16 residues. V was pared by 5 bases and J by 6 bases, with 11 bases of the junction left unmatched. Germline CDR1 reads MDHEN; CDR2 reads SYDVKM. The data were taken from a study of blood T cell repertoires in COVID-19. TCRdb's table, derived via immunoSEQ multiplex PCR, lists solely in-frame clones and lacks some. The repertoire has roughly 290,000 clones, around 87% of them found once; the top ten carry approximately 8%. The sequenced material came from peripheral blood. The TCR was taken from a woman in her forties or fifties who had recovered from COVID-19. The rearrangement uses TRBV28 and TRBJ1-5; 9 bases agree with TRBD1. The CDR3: CASSVSGTGWVQPQHF. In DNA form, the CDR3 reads TGTGCCAGCAGTGTCTCCGGGACAGGGTGGGTTCAGCCCCAGCATTTT. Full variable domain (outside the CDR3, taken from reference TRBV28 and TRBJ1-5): DVKVTQSSRYLVKRTGEKVFLECVQDMDHENMFWYRQDPGLGLRLIYFSYDVKMKEKGDIPEGYSVSREKKERFSLILESASTNQTSMYLCASSVSGTGWVQPQHFGDGTRLSIL.